This T cell receptor beta chain was captured in a study of blood T cell repertoires in COVID-19. Turning to the study itself: Sites across the United States, Italy and Spain contributed samples from acute and convalescent COVID-19. Sources were T cells, B-cell-depleted T cells, or PBMCs; the material itself was cDNA or gDNA.

CDR1 and CDR2 from the germline V gene are GTSNPN and SVGIG (reference sequence). The CDR3 is 17 amino acids. V lost 4 bases and J lost 1; bases outside the gene matches: 10. The authors' processing: By means of reference gene primer amplification, nucleated cell counts were estimated. Repertoires were generated with immunoSEQ multiplex PCR, while TCRdb's copy carries only in-frame clones and drops some. From that table come the V and J calls and clone size; the DNA was used to work out D and trimming. Of around 35,000 clones listed, 70% to 90% are singletons. This TCR derives from a man between 65 and 85 years old with acute or convalescent COVID-19. The chain links TRBV30 to TRBJ2-3, with 11 bases matching TRBD2. The sample taken for sequencing was peripheral blood. DNA for the CDR3: TGTGCCTGGATACTAGCGGGGGACCTCAGGGGCACAGATACGCAGTATTTT. Protein sequence: CAWILAGDLRGTDTQYF.